This T cell receptor (beta chain) was captured in a study of T cell changes during pregnancy in multiple sclerosis. A few counts support this clone. Produced via immunoSEQ multiplex PCR; TCRdb's table is partial and in-frame only. The sample carries some 80,000 clones, roughly 96% recorded once. Trimming took 2 bases from V and 7 from J, leaving 24 bases between them. The germline V gene has CDR1 SGHRS and CDR2 YFSETQ. The CDR3 extends over 17 amino acids. The receptor was isolated from a female donor with multiple sclerosis, enrolled in a pregnancy study. The chain joins TRBV5-1 to TRBJ1-2; D may be TRBD1 (6 bases). The sample consisted of peripheral blood, taken in the second trimester of pregnancy. The CDR3 reads CASSLAHRAAGVIGYTF. DNA for the CDR3: TGCGCCAGCAGCTTAGCACACCGGGCCGCAGGGGTTATTGGCTACACCTTC.